This T cell receptor (beta chain) stems from a study of T cell responses to AZD1222 COVID-19 vaccine. With respect to this clone: The antigen is not known.

The V segment lost 5 bases and the J segment 6 bases; nucleotides outside the gene matches: 10. The CDR3 covers 15 residues. In germline, CDR1 is SGHNT, CDR2 YENEEA. Study outcomes and limitations: Recipients of AZD1222 seropositive at baseline numbered only 6 or 7. No day 14 peak samples; only post-peak repertoires were characterized.

Clones were read by immunoSEQ multiplex PCR, and TCRdb kept only the in-frame ones, dropping some. The data hold around 99,000 clones, with roughly 90% observed a single time. The rearrangement joins TRBV11-3 to TRBJ2-1, with 7 bases aligning to TRBD1. The sequence was collected from an adult in good health. The sample consisted of peripheral blood, taken on day 0 of MenACWY control vaccination. CDR3 loop: CASSPQGQGGNEQFF. In DNA form, the CDR3 reads TGTGCCAGCAGCCCACAGGGGCAAGGGGGCAATGAGCAGTTCTTC. Variable domain in full (rest from reference TRBV11-3 and TRBJ2-1): EAGVVQSPRYKIIEKKQPVAFWCNPISGHNTLYWYLQNLGQGPELLIRYENEEAVDDSQLPKDRFSAERLKGVDSTLKIQPAELGDSAVYLCASSPQGQGGNEQFFGPGTRLTVL.